What follows are 17 T cell receptor beta chains derived from one specimen sequenced in a study of Graves' ophthalmopathy and Graves' hyperthyroidism. TCR beta CDR3 amplification used RNA transcripts. HTBI primers were used in a first-round RT-PCR, which preceded a second-round multiplex PCR. TCRdb processed the multiplex PCR reads anew with MiXCR; each CDR3 protein has one entry. The data contain 300,000 to 500,000 distinct CDR3 sequences, 15% of them seen just once; the ten biggest clones take up about 7%. Sequencing was carried out using peripheral blood. The receptors come from a woman aged 18-29 years with stable Graves' hyperthyroidism.

This clonotype has at least ten counts. The chain is built from TRBV7-8 and TRBJ1-1; TRBD1 aligns across 8 bases. Trimming removed 5 bases from V and 2 bases from J; junction bases left unmatched: 16. Germline V CDR1 and CDR2: SGHVS, FQNEAQ. The CDR3 sequence is 18 residues long. CDR3 in amino acids: CASSRARGPPHINTEAFF. The CDR3 nucleotides are TGTGCCAGCAGCAGAGCCAGGGGGCCCCCACACATAAACACTGAAGCTTTCTTT.

This clonotype came up many times. The junction shows a germline mismatch at one end, possibly a read error. This chain connects TRBV7-9 to TRBJ1-2, with 8 bases matching TRBD1. Germline V gene data show CDR1 as SEHNR and CDR2 as FQNEAQ (reference sequence). The CDR3 loop spans 13 amino acids. Here the CDR3 DNA reads TGTGCCAGCAGCTCCGCGTTACGGGACAGGAGGTCGTTC. Its translation: CASSSALRDRRSF.

This clonotype showed up many times. The rearrangement links TRBV3-1 to TRBJ1-6; D is perhaps TRBD1 (5 bases). V was shortened by 0 bases and J by 10 bases, with 13 bases between the two germline ends. The CDR3 is 15 residues long. Germline lookup yields CDR1 LGHDT and CDR2 YNNKEL (reference sequence). The CDR3 DNA is TGTGCCAGCAGCCAAGACGGGGGATCACGGTCACCCCTCCACTTT. Translated, it gives CASSQDGGSRSPLHF.

This clonotype has a count of ten or more. The chain is built from TRBV6-2 or TRBV6-3 and TRBJ2-2; D unclear. CDR3 length equals 13 residues. The V gene lost 5 bases and the J gene lost 5 bases, with 9 bases spanning the gap. Germline CDR1 and CDR2: MNHEY and SVGEGT. CDR3 in amino acids: CASSPTSTGELFF. CDR3 nucleotide sequence: TGTGCCAGCAGTCCAACATCGACCGGGGAGCTGTTTTTT.

About this clonotype: Sequence at one end of the junction differs from germline and may be a read error. The rearrangement links TRBV27 to TRBJ1-2, with D perhaps TRBD1 (6 bases). Looked up from germline, CDR1 is MNHEY and CDR2 is SMNVEV (reference sequence). The CDR3 totals 14 residues. The CDR3 nucleotides read TGTACCAGCAGTTTATCACAGGGAAACTATGGCTACACCTTC. It is translated as CTSSLSQGNYGYTF.

This clonotype has just a few counts. One junction end does not reproduce the germline sequence, and a read error may be involved. The gene calls are TRBV11-2 and TRBJ2-5, with 8 bases that match TRBD1. Germline V gene sequence: CDR1 SGHAT, CDR2 FQNNGV. This CDR3 is 14 amino acids long. The CDR3 DNA reads as TGTGCCAGCAGGTTAGGACAGGGAGGCGAGACCCAGTACTTC. This sequence encodes CASRLGQGGETQYF.

Ten or more counts support this clonotype. J is TRBJ2-2 and V is TRBV12-3 or TRBV12-4; D gene unclear. The CDR3 is 14 amino acids. The V end was cut by 6 bases, the J end by 0 bases, with 8 bases between. The CDR3: CASSQAANTGELFF. CDR3 in DNA: TGTGCCAGCAGCCAGGCCGCGAACACCGGGGAGCTGTTTTTT.

Many counts were recorded for this clonotype. The chain couples TRBV6-5 to TRBJ2-7; no firm D call. V lost 4 bases, J lost 3 bases, and 10 bases lay in between. In germline, CDR1 is MNHEY, CDR2 SVGAGI. This CDR3 spans 13 amino acids. The DNA of the CDR3 is TGTGCCAGCAGTTTTCGACGGGTCTACGAGCAGTACTTC. As protein: CASSFRRVYEQYF.

The chain joins TRBV7-8 to TRBJ1-2; 8 bases match TRBD1. Germline trimming cut 4 bases from V and 7 bases from J; bases unmatched to any gene: 11. The CDR3 length is 15 residues. Germline CDR1 and CDR2: SGHVS and FQNEAQ. The CDR3 sequence is CASSSKPRGRGGYTF. Here the CDR3 DNA reads TGTGCCAGCAGCTCAAAACCCAGGGGGCGAGGTGGCTACACCTTC.

Concerning this clonotype itself: This may stem from a read error, because a much larger clone lies one nucleotide away. The chain employs TRBV10-3 and TRBJ2-5; 9 bases line up with TRBD1. The CDR3 is made up of 15 amino acids. Germline V gene sequence: CDR1 ENHRY, CDR2 SYGVKD. The DNA for the CDR3 is TGTGCCATCAGTGAACCCGGACAGGGGCGAGAGAGCCAGTACTTC. Protein sequence: CAISEPGQGRESQYF.

Only a few counts were recorded for this clonotype. The rearrangement joins TRBV28 to TRBJ1-2, with D hard to call. V dropped 6 bases and J dropped 4 bases, with 12 bases sitting between them. CDR1 and CDR2 (germline): MDHEN, SYDVKM. CDR3 length: 13 amino acids. The CDR3 sequence is CASRESEIYGYTF. In nucleotides, the CDR3 is TGTGCCAGCAGGGAATCAGAGATCTATGGCTACACCTTC.

This clonotype came up many times. This chain links TRBV18 with TRBJ1-1; the D gene is possibly TRBD1 (6 bases). CDR3 length: 15 residues. V was cut by 4 bases and J by 3 bases, with 15 bases left in between. Germline CDR1 is KGHSH and CDR2 is LQKENI. DNA for the CDR3: TGTGCCAGCTCACGATACAGGGTCGGGGACACTGAAGCTTTCTTT. Protein product: CASSRYRVGDTEAFF.

J is TRBJ1-1 and V is TRBV6-5; D call uncertain. Germline CDR1 is MNHEY and CDR2 is SVGAGI. This CDR3 spans 14 amino acids. V lost 3 bases and J 0 bases, leaving 8 bases between the germline ends. In DNA, the CDR3 is TGTGCCAGCAGTTATTTAATCATGAACACTGAAGCTTTCTTT. It translates to CASSYLIMNTEAFF.

This clonotype was seen ten or more times. The J gene is TRBJ1-2, the V gene TRBV9; D gene unclear. Per the germline V gene, CDR1 is SGDLS and CDR2 is YYNGEE. The CDR3 sequence is 13 residues long. V gave up 4 bases and J gave up 7 bases, with 14 bases separating them. The CDR3 region has the DNA TGTGCCAGCAGCTCTCAATCGACACTTGGCTACACCTTC. Translating it yields CASSSQSTLGYTF.

The chain uses TRBV27 and TRBJ1-1, with TRBD1 matching over 7 bases. After removal of 0 bases from V and 3 bases from J, the junction contained 7 bases not matched to a gene. The CDR3 consists of 16 residues. Germline assignment: CDR1 MNHEY and CDR2 SMNVEV (reference sequence). The CDR3 coding sequence is TGTGCCAGCAGTTTATCGAAACAGGGGAAGGACACTGAAGCTTTCTTT. Protein product: CASSLSKQGKDTEAFF.

Notes on this clonotype: This sequence may be a read error, since a much larger clone differs from it by one base. This chain connects TRBV12-3 or TRBV12-4 to TRBJ2-7; 10 bases are a match to TRBD1. This CDR3 is 14 amino acids long. Here the CDR3 reads CASSIPGQGYEQHF. Here the CDR3 DNA reads TGTGCCAGCAGCATACCGGGACAGGGGTACGAGCAGCACTTC.

In its sample, this clonotype was seen many times. The V and J genes are TRBV10-3 and TRBJ2-5, with a possible D match to TRBD1 (6 bases). The CDR3 runs 14 residues. CDR1 ENHRY and CDR2 SYGVKD come from the germline V gene. The V end was cut by 3 bases, the J end by 6 bases, with 14 bases between. The CDR3 DNA reads TGTGCCATCAGTGATGCCAGGGGTGTTAAGACCCAGTACTTC. Its protein product is CAISDARGVKTQYF.